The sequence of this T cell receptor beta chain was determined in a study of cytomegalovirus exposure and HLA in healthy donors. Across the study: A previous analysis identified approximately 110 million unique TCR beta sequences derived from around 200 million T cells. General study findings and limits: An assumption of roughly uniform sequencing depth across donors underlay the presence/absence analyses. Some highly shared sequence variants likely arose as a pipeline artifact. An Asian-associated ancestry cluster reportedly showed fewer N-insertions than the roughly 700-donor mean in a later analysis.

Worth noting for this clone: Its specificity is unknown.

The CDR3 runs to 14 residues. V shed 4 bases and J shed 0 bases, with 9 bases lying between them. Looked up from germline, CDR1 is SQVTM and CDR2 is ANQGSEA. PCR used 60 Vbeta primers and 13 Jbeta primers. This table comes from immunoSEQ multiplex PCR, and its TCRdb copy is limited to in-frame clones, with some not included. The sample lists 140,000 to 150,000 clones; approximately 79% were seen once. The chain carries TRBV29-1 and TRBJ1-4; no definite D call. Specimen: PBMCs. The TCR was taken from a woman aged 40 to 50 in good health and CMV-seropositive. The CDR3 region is CSVVGPSTNEKLFF. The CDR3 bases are TGCAGCGTTGTCGGTCCGTCAACTAATGAAAAACTGTTTTTT.